This T cell receptor beta chain was recovered during a study of CXCR3-negative and CXCR3-positive naive CD8 T cells. Study outcomes and limitations: Higher TRB CDR3 hydrophobicity marked CXCR3-positive naive cells relative to CXCR3-negative naive cells. Much lower diversity was found in memory CD8+ cells, while both naive subsets had comparably high diversity.

The CDR3 covers 12 residues. In germline, CDR1 is SQVTM, CDR2 ANQGSEA. Phenotypically, naive CD8+ T cells corresponded to CD45RO-CCR7+CD27+CD95-. Libraries of TRB cDNA were made by 5' RACE and carried UMIs. From the 5' RACE reads, TCRdb lists one entry per CDR3 protein and no DNA. Across 100,000 to 150,000 distinct CDR3 sequences, the top ten clones capture 0.25% to 0.35% of the sample. On this clonotype itself: Its antigen is unknown.

The rearrangement joins TRBV29-1 to TRBJ2-2; TCRdb lists TRBD1, though no DNA is available to test this call. Sequenced material: naive CXCR3- CD8+ T cells from blood. The subset here: CD45RO-CCR7+CD27+CD95- naive CD8+ T cells lacking CXCR3 (TNR3-). The source of this sequence is a human donor in good health. Some clones in this sample may be carry-over from other donors' samples. The chain's CDR3 is CSVWGVTGELFF.